This record looks at one TCR beta chain sequence and its context. The method was immunoSEQ multiplex PCR; TCRdb's version includes in-frame clones alone and lacks a portion of them. The sample consists of 310,000 or so clones, 80% to 90% of them appearing once. The sample is drawn from a study of blood T cell repertoires in COVID-19. Study background: The analysed material was cDNA or gDNA that came from T cells, B-cell-depleted T cells, or PBMCs.

The germline V gene encodes CDR1 MNHEY and CDR2 SVGAGI. The CDR3 is made up of 14 amino acids. Trimming took 0 bases from V and 3 from J, leaving 5 bases between them. The chain couples TRBV6-5 to TRBJ2-2; no firm D call. Sequenced sample: peripheral blood. The sequence was obtained from a man aged 18 to 35 who had recovered from COVID-19. The CDR3 bases are TGTGCCAGCAGTTACTCGGAGTACACCGGGGAGCTGTTTTTT. Amino acid sequence: CASSYSEYTGELFF.